A single sample is the source of the 8 T cell receptor beta chains below, sequenced in a study of T cells in Graves' hyperthyroidism and ophthalmopathy. The investigators amplified TCR beta CDR3 regions from RNA transcripts. First-round RT-PCR targeting the TCR CDR3 was performed with the HTBI primer set. TCRdb reanalysed the multiplex PCR reads using MiXCR and keeps one entry per CDR3 protein. The profile shows some 200,000 distinct CDR3 sequences, 17% of them singletons. Specimen: blood. The source is a woman aged 50 to 60 with Graves' hyperthyroidism.

Comments on this clonotype: Compared with germline, one end of the junction differs, possibly owing to a read error. This rearrangement joins TRBV28 to TRBJ1-4; D not resolved. The CDR3 spans 15 residues. Germline values: CDR1 MDHEN, CDR2 SYDVKM. The CDR3 DNA is TGTGCCAGCAGTTCTCATAGTGCAGCTAATGGAAAACTGTTTTTT. This gives the protein CASSSHSAANGKLFF.

The chain employs TRBV9 and TRBJ2-1; D is uncertain. The CDR3 has 13 residues. With 2 bases removed from V and 4 bases from J, the gap between germline ends came to 7 bases. Germline CDR1 reads SGDLS; CDR2 reads YYNGEE. CDR3 nucleotides: TGTGCCAGCAGCGTCGTAGATTACAATGAGCAGTTCTTC. This gives the protein CASSVVDYNEQFF. Full variable domain (remainder filled in from reference TRBV9 and TRBJ2-1): DSGVTQTPKHLITATGQRVTLRCSPRSGDLSVYWYQQSLDQGLQFLIQYYNGEERAKGNILERFSAQQFPDLHSELNLSSLELGDSALYFCASSVVDYNEQFFGPGTRLTVL.

The chain links TRBV7-9 to TRBJ2-1, with a tentative D call TRBD2 (6 bases). V lost 5 bases and J lost 1, with 15 bases in between. This CDR3 spans 16 amino acids. CDR1 is SEHNR and CDR2 is FQNEAQ in the germline V gene (reference sequence). The CDR3 DNA sequence: TGTGCCAGCAGCCCGGGTGGCGGGATTTCCTACAATGAGCAGTTCTTC. Protein sequence: CASSPGGGISYNEQFF.

This clonotype came up many times. The V and J genes are TRBV20-1 and TRBJ2-7, with D possibly being TRBD1 (5 bases). V was clipped by 2 bases and J by 4 bases, with 12 bases between them. CDR3 length equals 13 residues. The germline V gene encodes CDR1 DFQATT and CDR2 SNEGSKA (reference sequence). The CDR3 region is CSARSGASYEQYF. In nucleotides, the CDR3 is TGCAGTGCTAGAAGTGGGGCCTCTTACGAGCAGTACTTC.

This clonotype came up many times. The chain uses TRBV28 and TRBJ1-1, with 7 positions matching TRBD1. The germline V gene has CDR1 MDHEN and CDR2 SYDVKM. J was trimmed by 6 bases and V by 2 bases; bases with no gene match: 9. The CDR3 spans 15 residues. CDR3 coding DNA: TGTGCCAGCAGTTTAAGGACAGGCCAGAGGGCTGAAGCTTTCTTT. It codes for CASSLRTGQRAEAFF.

The chain couples TRBV4-2 to TRBJ2-1; 13 positions match TRBD2. This CDR3 is 17 amino acids long. Germline V lookup: CDR1 LGHNA, CDR2 YNFKEQ. V lost 1 base, J lost 5 bases, and 5 bases stayed unmatched. For the CDR3, the DNA is TGTGCCAGCAGCCAAGCGGCCGGACTAGCGGGGGACAATGAGCAGTTCTTC. It specifies CASSQAAGLAGDNEQFF.

V is TRBV12-5 and J is TRBJ1-1, with D perhaps matching TRBD1 (6 bases). The CDR3 is made up of 14 amino acids. CDR1 is LGHNT and CDR2 is FRNRAP in the germline V gene. The V end was cut by 3 bases, the J end by 4 bases, with 12 bases between. This chain's CDR3 is CASGLAGVTTEAFF. In nucleotides, the CDR3 is TGTGCTAGTGGTTTAGCAGGGGTGACCACTGAAGCTTTCTTT.

This clonotype showed up just a few times. The chain has TRBV10-1 and TRBJ2-2; D remains ambiguous. Germline V gene sequence: CDR1 WNHNN, CDR2 SYGVQD (reference sequence). Trimming took 6 bases from V and 3 from J, leaving 8 bases between them. The CDR3 runs 13 residues. The chain's CDR3 is CASSYEYTGELFF. CDR3 nucleotides: TGCGCCAGCAGCTACGAGTACACCGGGGAGCTGTTTTTT.